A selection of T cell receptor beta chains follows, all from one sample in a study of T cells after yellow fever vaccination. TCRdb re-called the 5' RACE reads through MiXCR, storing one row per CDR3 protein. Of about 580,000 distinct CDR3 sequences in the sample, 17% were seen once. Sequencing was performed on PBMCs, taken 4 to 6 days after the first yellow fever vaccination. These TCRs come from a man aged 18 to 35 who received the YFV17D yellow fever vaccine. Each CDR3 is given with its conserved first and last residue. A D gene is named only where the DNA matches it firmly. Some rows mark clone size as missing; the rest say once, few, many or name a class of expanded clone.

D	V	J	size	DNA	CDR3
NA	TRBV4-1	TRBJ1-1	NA	TGCGCCAGCAGCCAGGGACCCGTGAACACTGAAGCTTTCTTT	CASSQGPVNTEAFF
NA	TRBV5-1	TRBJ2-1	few	TGCGCCAGCAGCTTGACACAGGGAAACAATGAGCAGTTCTTC	CASSLTQGNNEQFF
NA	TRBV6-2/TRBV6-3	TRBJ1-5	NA	TGTGCCAGCAGTTTTCAGTTAAGCAATCAGCCCCAGCATTTT	CASSFQLSNQPQHF
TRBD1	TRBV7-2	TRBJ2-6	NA	TGTGCCAGCAGTGGATCCAGGGGGTCTGGGGCCAACGTCCTGACTTTC	CASSGSRGSGANVLTF
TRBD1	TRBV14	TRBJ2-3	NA	TGTGCCAGCAGCCAACAAACAGGGGAAGTAAGGGATACGCAGTATTTT	CASSQQTGEVRDTQYF
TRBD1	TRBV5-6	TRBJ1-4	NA	TGTGCCAGCAGCGTTGGGACAGGGATTGAAAAACTGTTTTTT	CASSVGTGIEKLFF
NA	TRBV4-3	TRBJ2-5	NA	TGCGTCAGCTGTCAAAAGCAGGGCCATGCAGAGACCCAGTACTTC	CVSCQKQGHAETQYF
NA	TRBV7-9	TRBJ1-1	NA	TGTGCCAGCAACGCAAAAGAGTTCACTGAAGCTTTCTTT	CASNAKEFTEAFF
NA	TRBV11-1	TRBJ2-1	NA	TGTGCCAGCAGCCCTTCCCCGGCGGGGGCCAACAATGAGCAGTTCTTC	CASSPSPAGANNEQFF
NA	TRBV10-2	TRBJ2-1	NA	TGCGCCAGCAGTGAGTCTCAGGGTAGCAGGAATGAGCAGTTCTTC	CASSESQGSRNEQFF
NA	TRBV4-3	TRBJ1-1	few	TGCGCCAGCTGCCAGGAGATTAACACTGAAGCTTTCTTT	CASCQEINTEAFF
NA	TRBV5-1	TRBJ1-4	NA	TGCGCCAGCAGCTTGGAGGGAAATGAAAAACTGTTTTTT	CASSLEGNEKLFF
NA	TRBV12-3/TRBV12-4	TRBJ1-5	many	TGTGCCAGCCGCATTGTGGGGGTCAGTCAGCCCCAGCATTTT	CASRIVGVSQPQHF
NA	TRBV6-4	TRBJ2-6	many	TGCGCCAGCAGCTCCTCTGGGGCCAACGTCCTGACTTTC	CASSSSGANVLTF
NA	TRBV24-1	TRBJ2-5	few	TGTGCCACCAGTGATTATGGGGAAGAGACCCAGTACTTC	CATSDYGEETQYF
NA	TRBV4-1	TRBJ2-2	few	TGCGCCAGCAGCCAAGGGCCCAGGGCAGGCTCCGGCGGGGAGCTGTTTTTT	CASSQGPRAGSGGELFF
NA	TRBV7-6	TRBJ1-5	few	TGTGCCAGCAGCTTACAAAGCGGGTTCAATCAGCCCCAGCATTTT	CASSLQSGFNQPQHF